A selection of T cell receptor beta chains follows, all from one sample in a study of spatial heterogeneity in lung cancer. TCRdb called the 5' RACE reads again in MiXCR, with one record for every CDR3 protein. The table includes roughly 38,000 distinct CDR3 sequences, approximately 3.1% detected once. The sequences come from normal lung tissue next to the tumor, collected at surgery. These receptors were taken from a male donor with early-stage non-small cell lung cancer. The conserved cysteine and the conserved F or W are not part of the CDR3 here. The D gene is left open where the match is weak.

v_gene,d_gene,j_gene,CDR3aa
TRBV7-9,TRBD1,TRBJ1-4,ASSSAGRTGEKLF
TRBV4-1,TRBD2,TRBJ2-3,ASSRGLAGEADTQY
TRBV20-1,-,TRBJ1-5,SARGPELGNQPQH
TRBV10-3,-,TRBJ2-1,AISYSDVYNEQF
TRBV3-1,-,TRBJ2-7,ASSPRTSDYEQY
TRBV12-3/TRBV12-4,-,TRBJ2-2,ASSLGPNTGELF
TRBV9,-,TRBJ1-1,ASSVDSNTEAF
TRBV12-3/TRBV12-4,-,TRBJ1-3,ASSLGREIDTIY
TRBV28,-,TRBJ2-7,ASRGGAPYEQY
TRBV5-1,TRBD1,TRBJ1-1,ASSAGTASHTEAF
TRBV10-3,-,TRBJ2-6,AIQGFGLPGANVLT
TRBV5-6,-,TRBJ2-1,ASSSGSYNEQF
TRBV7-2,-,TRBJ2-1,ASSLVAGNSNEQF
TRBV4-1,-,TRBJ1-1,ASSPVLGAHTEAF
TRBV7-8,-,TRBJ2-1,ASSFRNYNEQF
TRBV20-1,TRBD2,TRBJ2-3,SASPLAGGGDTQY
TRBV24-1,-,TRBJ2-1,ATSVRGRNNEQF
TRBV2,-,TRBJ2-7,ASSAAGFEQY
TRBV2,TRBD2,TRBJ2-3,ASSRDGTSPDTQY
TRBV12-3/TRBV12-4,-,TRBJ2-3,ASSILGADTQY
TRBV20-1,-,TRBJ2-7,SATGTDTYEQY
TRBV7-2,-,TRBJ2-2,ASSNSLYTGELF
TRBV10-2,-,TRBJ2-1,ASSPSTAVQF
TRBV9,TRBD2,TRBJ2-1,ASSLAGTSGRSNNEQF